This T cell receptor (beta chain) was obtained from a study of cytomegalovirus exposure and HLA in healthy donors. In the study overall: The approximately 120 million unique TCR beta sequences, from about 180 million T cells, were found by an earlier analysis. Broader study findings: The study flagged 150 to 200 TCR beta chains as cytomegalovirus-associated. In a later analysis, HLA-C alleles had the fewest associated TCRs, DRB1 alleles the most.

Details on this clone: Its antigen is still unknown.

The study ran its PCR with 60 Vbeta and 13 Jbeta primers. Method: immunoSEQ multiplex PCR; TCRdb's copy keeps in-frame clones and lacks some. The sample has about 180,000 clones; roughly four fifths are singletons. V was trimmed by 1 base and J by 0 bases, leaving 12 bases between them. The CDR3 is 16 residues long. Germline assignment: CDR1 MNHEY and CDR2 SMNVEV (reference sequence). The receptor was isolated from a woman between 45 and 60 years old in good health and CMV-seronegative. The chain uses TRBV27 and TRBJ1-1; no clear D gene. The sample consisted of PBMCs. The CDR3 DNA follows: TGTGCCAGCAGTTTATTAACTCCGGGGATGAACACTGAAGCTTTCTTT. It specifies CASSLLTPGMNTEAFF.